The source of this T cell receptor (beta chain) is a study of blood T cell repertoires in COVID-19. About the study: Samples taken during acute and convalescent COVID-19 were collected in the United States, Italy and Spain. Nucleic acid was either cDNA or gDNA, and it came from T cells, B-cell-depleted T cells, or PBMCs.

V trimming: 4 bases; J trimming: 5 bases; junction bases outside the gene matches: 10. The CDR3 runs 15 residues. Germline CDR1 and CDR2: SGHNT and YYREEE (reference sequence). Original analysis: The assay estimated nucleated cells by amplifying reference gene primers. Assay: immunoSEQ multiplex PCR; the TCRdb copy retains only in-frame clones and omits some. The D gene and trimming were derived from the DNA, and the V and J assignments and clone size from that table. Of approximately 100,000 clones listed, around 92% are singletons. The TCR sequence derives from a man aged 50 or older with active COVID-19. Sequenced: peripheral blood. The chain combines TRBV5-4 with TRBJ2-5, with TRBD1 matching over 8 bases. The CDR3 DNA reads TGTGCCAGCAGCCCAGGACAGGGAGTTTGGGAGACCCAGTACTTC. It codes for CASSPGQGVWETQYF.